The clone carrying this T cell receptor (beta chain) was recorded many times. MiXCR, run by TCRdb on the 5' RACE reads, gives a single entry per CDR3 protein. The sample has 95,000 to 100,000 distinct CDR3 sequences, roughly 15% seen once. This sample was included in a study of T cells of healthy individuals. V lost 3 bases, J lost 9 bases, and 8 bases lay in between. CDR3 length equals 12 residues. Germline V gives CDR1 MDHEN, CDR2 SYDVKM. The sequence came from a human donor in good health. The chain uses TRBV28 and TRBJ2-2; the D gene is possibly TRBD1 (6 bases). CDR3 DNA: TGTGCCAGCAGTTTTCAGGGGCGGGAGCTGTTTTTT. Translated, it gives CASSFQGRELFF.